The clone carrying this T cell receptor (beta chain) was detected ten times or more. Building the TCR beta libraries relied on iRepertoire HTBI primers, and CDR3 regions underwent Arm-PCR. TCRdb independently ran MiXCR on the multiplex PCR reads; one entry per CDR3 protein. The repertoire holds about 320,000 distinct CDR3 sequences, with under 20% as singletons. This sample was taken from a study of regulatory T cells in long-lasting Graves disease. Looking at the study overall: Those Graves' patients who were newly diagnosed had been on antithyroid drugs under 3 months.

Documented time point: newly diagnosed GD, antithyroid drugs for less than 3 months. With RNA extracted from PBMCs as input, the TCR library was made. A roughly 10-milliliter sample of peripheral blood was drawn into EDTA tubes. The CDR3 extends over 14 amino acids. Germline CDR1 MNHEY, CDR2 SMNVEV (reference sequence). The germline V and J ends were trimmed by 4 bases and 12 bases, with 21 bases remaining between them. The input for sequencing was peripheral blood mononuclear cells (PBMCs), taken at new diagnosis, from a patient treated with antithyroid drugs. The genes are TRBV27 and TRBJ1-1; D perhaps matches TRBD1 (5 bases). The TCR comes from a female donor with Graves disease. CDR3 nucleotide sequence: TGTGCCAGCAGTTGGGAAATGGACAACCCGCCGACTTTCTTT. This sequence encodes CASSWEMDNPPTFF.